This T cell receptor beta chain originates from a study of CD8 T cells in ankylosing spondylitis. Findings and limits, study-wide: Matched ankylosing spondylitis synovial fluid reportedly contained a significantly enriched population of disease-linked clones. Blood from ankylosing spondylitis patients appeared to carry a characteristic roughly eight-variant TCR beta motif. Past studies reported some motif variants in reactive arthritis synovial fluid and blood.

Worth noting for this clonotype: Antigen unknown.

Each TCR beta library was made by quantitative 5'-RACE that incorporated molecular barcodes. Each CDR3 protein gets one entry after TCRdb re-called the 5' RACE reads with MiXCR. The sample gives about 350,000 distinct CDR3 sequences, approximately 20% of which show up once; roughly 14% is in the top ten. With 2 bases removed from V and 0 bases from J, the gap between germline ends came to 13 bases. The CDR3 sequence is 17 residues long. Germline assignment: CDR1 MNHEY and CDR2 SVGAGI. The chain links TRBV6-5 to TRBJ2-2, with D uncertain. Material: blood, either unsorted or a sorted T cell fraction (not recorded which). This receptor was identified in a male donor with ankylosing spondylitis or in good health (not recorded which). DNA for the CDR3: TGTGCCAGCAGTTACACTCTGGCATCGGCGAACACCGGGGAGCTGTTTTTT. Translating gives CASSYTLASANTGELFF.